This T cell receptor beta chain is drawn from a study of blood T cell repertoires in COVID-19. The CDR3 is 17 amino acids. The V end lost 1 base, the J end lost 0 bases, and 14 bases lay between the germline ends. The germline V gene has CDR1 LGHNT and CDR2 FRNRAP. Data came from immunoSEQ multiplex PCR; TCRdb stores just in-frame clones and leaves some out. This sample carries 95,000 to 150,000 clones, roughly 87% of them seen once, and the ten largest clones take about 7%. Material: peripheral blood. The chain couples TRBV12-5 to TRBJ2-3; TRBD1 is a possible D gene (5 bases). The source of this sequence is a man aged 80 or over with active or convalescent COVID-19. This chain's CDR3 is CASGLATQGFSTDTQYF. The CDR3 DNA sequence: TGTGCTAGTGGTTTGGCAACCCAGGGTTTTAGCACAGATACGCAGTATTTT.